The 15 T cell receptor beta chains given below trace back to one sample, sequenced in a study of T cell repertoires in cytomegalovirus infection. TCRdb re-called the reads through MiXCR, storing one row per CDR3 protein. The sample lists a few hundred thousand distinct CDR3 sequences, less than 9.5% occurring once. Sequenced input: PBMCs. The source of these receptors is a human donor in good health (CMV status not recorded). Some clones in this sample may be carry-over from other donors' samples.

This clonotype was seen many times. The rearrangement links TRBV29-1 to TRBJ1-1, with unresolved D. V shed 3 bases and J shed 0 bases, with 5 bases lying between them. The germline V gene has CDR1 SQVTM and CDR2 ANQGSEA. This CDR3 contains 12 residues. The CDR3 loop reads CSVDGMNTEAFF. As DNA, the CDR3 is TGCAGCGTTGACGGAATGAACACTGAAGCTTTCTTT.

V is TRBV19 and J is TRBJ1-6, with 10 bases that match TRBD1. Germline V CDR1 and CDR2: LNHDA, SQIVND (reference sequence). This CDR3 spans 16 amino acids. V was clipped by 3 bases and J by 10 bases; unmatched bases: 9. The CDR3, as DNA: TGTGCCAGTAGTATCCCCGGGACAGGGGAGGGATCACCCCTCCACTTT. This translates into CASSIPGTGEGSPLHF.

Regarding this clonotype: Since a much larger clone is just one base distant, this may be a read error. V usage is TRBV7-2 and J usage is TRBJ2-7, with TRBD1 matching 10 bases. CDR3 length: 15 amino acids. V was pared by 1 base and J by 6 bases, with 6 bases of the junction left unmatched. Germline CDR1 and CDR2: SGHTA and FQGNSA. Here the CDR3 reads CTSSLGQGALGEQYF. Here the CDR3 DNA reads TGTACCAGCAGCTTAGGACAGGGGGCGTTGGGCGAGCAGTACTTC.

This clonotype showed up many times. This chain connects TRBV7-2 to TRBJ2-7; TRBD2 might be the D (6 bases). This CDR3 is built from 13 residues. Germline assignment: CDR1 SGHTA and CDR2 FQGNSA. The V and J ends lost 6 bases and 5 bases respectively, with 14 bases between them. The CDR3, as DNA: TGTGCCAGCAGTCCCCCCCAGCGGGACGAGCAGTACTTC. The encoded protein is CASSPPQRDEQYF.

This clonotype was detected many times. CDR3 sequence (DNA): TGTGCCAGCAGTCTCACGGAAAAACTGTTTTTT. Protein: CASSLTEKLFF. The rearrangement uses TRBV12-3 or TRBV12-4 and TRBJ1-4; D is undetermined. Trimming removed 5 bases from V and 8 bases from J, with 6 bases in between. This CDR3 region has 11 residues.

The CDR3: CASNLGPLSGANVLTF. The CDR3 DNA is TGTGCCAGCAACCTCGGACCGCTCTCTGGGGCCAACGTCCTGACTTTC. The chain is built from TRBV7-2 and TRBJ2-6; D ambiguous. Trimming shortened V by 7 bases and J by 0 bases, and 13 bases separated the two germline ends. Germline V gene lookup returns CDR1 SGHTA and CDR2 FQGNSA. CDR3 size: 16 residues.

This clonotype has ten or more counts. The chain combines TRBV5-1 with TRBJ1-3; D is possibly TRBD1 (6 bases). Looked up from germline, CDR1 is SGHRS and CDR2 is YFSETQ. V was trimmed by 0 bases and J by 2 bases, leaving 9 bases between them. This CDR3 is built from 15 residues. The DNA of the CDR3 is TGCGCCAGCAGCTTGGGACAGGCCGCTGGAAACACCATATATTTT. This translates into CASSLGQAAGNTIYF.

This clonotype was counted at least ten times. The gene calls are TRBV7-8 and TRBJ2-7, with 9 bases aligning to TRBD1. The CDR3 runs to 14 residues. The J segment lost 3 bases and the V segment lost 5 bases, leaving 5 bases of the junction unmatched. The germline V gene encodes CDR1 SGHVS and CDR2 FQNEAQ. CDR3 DNA: TGTGCCAGCAGCGTTCGACAGGGGGTCTACGAGCAGTACTTC. Its translation is CASSVRQGVYEQYF.

This clonotype was counted many times. Here the CDR3 DNA reads TGTGCCAGTTCTTCGCAACTCTCCTACAATGAGCAGTTCTTC. Its translation: CASSSQLSYNEQFF. The chain couples TRBV19 to TRBJ2-1; no firm D call. Trimming removed 8 bases from V and 0 bases from J, with 11 bases in between. The CDR3 totals 14 residues. Germline values: CDR1 LNHDA, CDR2 SQIVND (reference sequence).

The CDR3 protein is CASSIRSGNTIYF. The DNA of the CDR3 is TGTGCCAGTAGTATCCGCTCTGGAAACACCATATATTTT. The chain carries TRBV19 and TRBJ1-3; D is uncertain. Per the germline V gene, CDR1 is LNHDA and CDR2 is SQIVND (reference sequence). This CDR3 region has 13 residues. Trimming took off 3 bases at V and 0 bases at J, with 3 bases between the two ends.

Ten or more counts support this clonotype. The chain recombines TRBV7-2 with TRBJ1-4; weak D call: TRBD1 (6 bases). Germline CDR1 and CDR2: SGHTA and FQGNSA. The length of the CDR3 is 14 residues. V was shortened by 5 bases and J by 8 bases, with 15 bases between the two germline ends. The CDR3 is CASSTPGQIEKLFF. DNA for the CDR3: TGTGCCAGCAGCACCCCCGGACAGATAGAAAAACTGTTTTTT.

In its sample, this clonotype was seen many times. The chain is built from TRBV7-2 and TRBJ2-5, with 10 bases aligning to TRBD2. The J segment lost 5 bases and the V segment lost 0 bases, leaving 12 bases of the junction unmatched. The CDR3 length is 18 residues. Germline V gene sequence: CDR1 SGHTA, CDR2 FQGNSA. Here the CDR3 DNA reads TGTGCCAGCAGCTTAGCGAAGGCTAGCGGGGGAGCCTGGGAGACCCAGTACTTC. Translation gives CASSLAKASGGAWETQYF. Filled out from reference TRBV7-2 and TRBJ2-5, the complete variable domain reads GAGVSQSPSNKVTEKGKDVELRCDPISGHTALYWYRQSLGQGLEFLIYFQGNSAPDKSGLPSDRFSAERTGGSVSTLTIQRTQQEDSAVYLCASSLAKASGGAWETQYFGPGTRLLVL.

This clonotype was seen repeatedly, ten times or more. This rearrangement joins TRBV12-3 or TRBV12-4 to TRBJ1-4, with D unresolved. The CDR3 runs 12 residues. V lost 0 bases to trimming and J lost 13 bases, with 9 bases between them. The chain's CDR3 is CASSLAAGGLFF. As DNA, the CDR3 is TGTGCCAGCAGTTTAGCTGCGGGCGGACTGTTTTTT.

This clonotype was seen ten or more times. The rearrangement links TRBV7-6 to TRBJ2-7, with D perhaps given as TRBD1 or TRBD2 (5 bases each). There are 11 residues in the CDR3. CDR1 is SGHVS, CDR2 FNYEAQ, per germline. V gave up 6 bases and J gave up 5 bases, with 8 bases separating them. The CDR3 protein is CASSMGDEQYF. The DNA of the CDR3 is TGTGCCAGCAGTATGGGGGACGAGCAGTACTTC. Full variable domain (outside the CDR3, taken from reference TRBV7-6 and TRBJ2-7): GAGVSQSPRYKVTKRGQDVALRCDPISGHVSLYWYRQALGQGPEFLTYFNYEAQQDKSGLPNDRFSAERPEGSISTLTIQRTEQRDSAMYRCASSMGDEQYFGPGTRLTVT.

This clonotype was counted at least ten times. This chain connects TRBV6-2 or TRBV6-3 to TRBJ2-7, with 7 bases fitting TRBD1. CDR1 and CDR2 (germline): MNHEY, SVGEGT. This CDR3 has 16 residues. The V segment lost 2 bases and the J segment 2 bases; nucleotides outside the gene matches: 9. In nucleotides, the CDR3 is TGTGCCAGCAGTTACAACTCCGGGACAGTTCCCTACGAGCAGTACTTC. This encodes CASSYNSGTVPYEQYF.